This TCR beta chain was profiled in a study of blood T cell repertoires in COVID-19. Study as a whole: Collection of acute and convalescent COVID-19 samples took place in the United States, Italy and Spain.

The authors' processing: Estimates of nucleated cell counts were drawn from the amplification of reference gene primers. The assay was immunoSEQ multiplex PCR, and TCRdb's table has in-frame clones only and misses some. That table is the source of V, J and clone size, and D and trimming were worked out from the DNA. This sample has under 200,000 clones, with roughly nine tenths found just once. The study recruited people aged about 18 to 89 years across about 25 US areas. Symptom resolution, clearance, or two negative PCRs marked donors in Cohort 3 as recovered. The sample was PBMCs or T cells enriched from blood (not recorded which). This receptor was taken from a woman between 18 and 29 years old who had recovered from COVID-19.

CDR3 protein: CAISESPGGLGTEAFF. The CDR3, as DNA: TGTGCCATCAGTGAGTCCCCAGGGGGCTTGGGAACTGAAGCTTTCTTT. The chain carries TRBV10-3 and TRBJ1-1, with 8 nucleotides matching TRBD1. The germline CDR1 and CDR2 sequences are ENHRY and SYGVKD. The ends lost 0 bases at V and 5 bases at J; junction bases unmatched: 8. This CDR3 contains 16 residues.